This TCR beta chain was captured by sequencing in a study of regulatory T cells in long-lasting Graves disease. Details on this clonotype: With a much larger clone just one base away, this may be a read error. The conserved final phenylalanine or tryptophan is absent from the CDR3, which likely points to a read error.

Time point given: newly diagnosed GD, antithyroid drugs for less than 3 months. PBMC-extracted RNA yielded the TCR library. The germline V gene encodes CDR1 MNHEY and CDR2 SVGEGT. The CDR3 is 15 residues long. V shed 5 bases, J shed 7 bases, and the junction held 6 bases outside the gene matches. Construction of TCR beta libraries relied on iRepertoire HTBI primers and on Arm-PCR targeting CDR3 regions. MiXCR, applied by TCRdb to the multiplex PCR reads, yields one record per CDR3 protein. The table has 620,000 or so distinct CDR3 sequences, roughly 15% seen once. This same sample was also taken into another study, of T cells in Graves' hyperthyroidism and ophthalmopathy.

V usage is TRBV6-2 or TRBV6-3 and J usage is TRBJ2-1; 12 bases map to TRBD2. This sequence was found in a woman under 40 with Graves disease. The specimen was peripheral blood mononuclear cells (PBMCs), collected at new diagnosis, from a patient treated with antithyroid drugs. In DNA form, the CDR3 reads TGTGCCAGCAGTAGACGGACTAGCGGGAAGAATGAGCAGTTCGTC. It translates to CASSRRTSGKNEQFV.